This TCR beta chain was obtained from a study of graft-versus-host responses after intestinal transplantation. Across the study: Among the recipients, all got anti-thymocyte globulin induction and then tacrolimus and steroids for about three years. Overall study results and limits: GvH clones occurred in recipient marrow; some first appeared in ileum or blood.

This clone was found a few times. Its antigen is as yet unknown. Germline V gene data show CDR1 as SGDLS and CDR2 as YYNGEE. Trimming removed 2 bases from V and 3 bases from J, with 9 bases in between. The CDR3 consists of 13 residues. This table comes from immunoSEQ multiplex PCR, and its TCRdb copy is limited to in-frame clones, with some not included. The sample carries about 26,000 clones, 82% recorded once. This specimen was unstimulated CD4+ T cells sorted from spleen or lymph node cells, taken before intestinal transplant. V gene TRBV9 combines with J gene TRBJ2-7, with D perhaps matching TRBD1 (6 bases). This receptor was obtained from a human donor who received an intestinal transplant. CDR3 nucleotides: TGTGCCAGCAGCGTTGAACAGGGCTACGAGCAGTACTTC. Amino acids: CASSVEQGYEQYF.